This TCR beta chain stems from a study of blood T cells in healthy people across ages. Germline V gene data show CDR1 as LGHNT and CDR2 as FRNRAP. CDR3 length: 11 residues. Trimming left V 4 bases short and J 9 bases short, with 8 bases between. This clonotype was seen at least ten times. The use of a sample-barcoded 5' primer and a J-beta primer mix characterized a second PCR of about 6 to 12 cycles. TCRdb itself ran the 5' RACE reads through MiXCR, one entry per CDR3 protein. Among around 990,000 distinct CDR3 sequences listed, 35% to 40% were seen once. The chain has TRBV12-5 and TRBJ2-3, with D perhaps TRBD1 or TRBD2 (5 bases each). The TCR originated in a man aged 18 to 30 in good health. The sequenced sample consisted of blood. The chain's CDR3 is CASGWGSTQYF. The CDR3 region has the DNA TGTGCTAGTGGTTGGGGGAGCACGCAGTATTTT.